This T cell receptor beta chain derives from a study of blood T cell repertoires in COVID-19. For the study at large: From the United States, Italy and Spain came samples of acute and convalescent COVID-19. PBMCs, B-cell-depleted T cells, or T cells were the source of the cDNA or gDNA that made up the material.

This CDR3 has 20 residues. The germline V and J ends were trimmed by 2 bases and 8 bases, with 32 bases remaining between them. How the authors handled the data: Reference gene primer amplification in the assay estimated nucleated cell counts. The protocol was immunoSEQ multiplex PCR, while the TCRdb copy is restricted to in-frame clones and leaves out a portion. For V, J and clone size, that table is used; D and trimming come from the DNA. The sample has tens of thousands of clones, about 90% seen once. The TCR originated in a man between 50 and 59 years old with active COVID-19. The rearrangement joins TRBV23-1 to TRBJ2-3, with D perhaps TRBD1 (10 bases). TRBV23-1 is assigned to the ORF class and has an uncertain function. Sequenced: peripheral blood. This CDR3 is CASSQDRGPRLAVMKGTQYF. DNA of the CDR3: TGCGCCAGCAGTCAAGACAGGGGGCCGAGACTAGCGGTCATGAAGGGTACGCAGTATTTT.